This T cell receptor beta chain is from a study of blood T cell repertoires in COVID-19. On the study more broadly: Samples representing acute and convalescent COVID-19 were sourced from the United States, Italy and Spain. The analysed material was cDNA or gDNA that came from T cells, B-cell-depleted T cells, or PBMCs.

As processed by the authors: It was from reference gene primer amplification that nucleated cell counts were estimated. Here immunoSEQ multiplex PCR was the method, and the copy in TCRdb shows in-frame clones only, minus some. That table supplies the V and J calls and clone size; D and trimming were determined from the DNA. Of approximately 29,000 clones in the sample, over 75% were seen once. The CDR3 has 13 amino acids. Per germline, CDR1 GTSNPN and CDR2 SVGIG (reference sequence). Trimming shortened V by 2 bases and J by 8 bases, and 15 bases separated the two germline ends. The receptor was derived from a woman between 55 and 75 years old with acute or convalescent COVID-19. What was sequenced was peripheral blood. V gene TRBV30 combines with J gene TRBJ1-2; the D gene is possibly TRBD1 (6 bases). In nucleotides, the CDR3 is TGTGCCTGGAGTACAGGGACGGCGAGGGGCTACACCTTC. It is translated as CAWSTGTARGYTF.